This TCR beta chain was recorded in a study of breast tumors, draining lymph nodes, adjacent tissues. Each CDR3 protein is one row after TCRdb ran MiXCR on the multiplex PCR reads. The table has some 110,000 distinct CDR3 sequences, around 30% seen once. The study, taken as a whole, reports: Luminal-like breast cancer showed significantly higher tumor–nontumor repertoire similarity than basal-like. The data were judged consistent with most tumor T cells coming from lymph node and expanding in tumor. Compared with lymph nodes, tumors were less diverse; compared with nontumor tissue, more. That most tumor T cells come from lymph nodes remained unproven.

The length of the CDR3 is 11 residues. With 6 bases removed from V and 9 bases from J, the gap between germline ends came to 12 bases. From germline, CDR1 is SNHLY and CDR2 FYNNEI. This clonotype appeared many times. Its antigen is unknown. Axillary draining lymph nodes of breast cancer patients supplied the node samples. The clonotype comes from a female donor with breast cancer. Some clones in this sample may be carry-over from other donors' samples. The chain has TRBV2 and TRBJ2-7; D may be TRBD2 (7 bases). Sequencing was done on a sample of axillary lymph node tissue. In DNA, the CDR3 is TGTGCCAGCAGCGGGGGGCCGGCGCAGTACTTC. Translated: CASSGGPAQYF. The full variable domain, its missing parts supplied by reference TRBV2 and TRBJ2-7, is EPEVTQTPSHQVTQMGQEVILRCVPISNHLYFYWYRQILGQKVEFLVSFYNNEISEKSEIFDDQFSVERPDGSNFTLKIRSTKLEDSAMYFCASSGGPAQYFGPGTRLTVT.